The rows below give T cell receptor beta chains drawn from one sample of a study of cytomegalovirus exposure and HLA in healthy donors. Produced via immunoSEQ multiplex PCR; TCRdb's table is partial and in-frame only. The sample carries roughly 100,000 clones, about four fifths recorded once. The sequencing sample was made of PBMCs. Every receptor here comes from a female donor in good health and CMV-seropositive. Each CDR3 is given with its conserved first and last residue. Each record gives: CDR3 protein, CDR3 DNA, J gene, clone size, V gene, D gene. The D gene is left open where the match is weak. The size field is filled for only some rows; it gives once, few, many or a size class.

cdr3_aa: CASGRGQAEVLSEQYF
cdr3_nt: TGTGCCAGCGGCCGGGGACAGGCGGAGGTACTAAGCGAGCAGTACTTC
j_call: TRBJ2-7
clone_size: -
v_call: TRBV11-2
d_call: TRBD1

cdr3_aa: CASTRAPVGEKLFF
cdr3_nt: TGTGCCAGCACCAGGGCCCCAGTTGGTGAAAAACTGTTTTTT
j_call: TRBJ1-4
clone_size: -
v_call: TRBV2
d_call: -

cdr3_aa: CASSTGRVNTEAFF
cdr3_nt: TGTGCCAGCAGCACCGGGAGAGTTAACACTGAAGCTTTCTTT
j_call: TRBJ1-1
clone_size: -
v_call: TRBV5-6
d_call: -

cdr3_aa: CASSLLDTRNTEAFF
cdr3_nt: TGCGCCAGCAGCTTGTTGGACACACGGAACACTGAAGCTTTCTTT
j_call: TRBJ1-1
clone_size: -
v_call: TRBV5-1
d_call: -

cdr3_aa: CASRLPGQGFDGYTF
cdr3_nt: TGTGCCAGCAGGCTCCCGGGACAGGGGTTCGATGGCTACACCTTC
j_call: TRBJ1-2
clone_size: -
v_call: TRBV6-5
d_call: TRBD1

cdr3_aa: CASRQGPNEKLFF
cdr3_nt: TGTGCCAGCAGACAGGGACCTAATGAAAAACTGTTTTTT
j_call: TRBJ1-4
clone_size: few
v_call: TRBV7-9
d_call: -

cdr3_aa: CASSMGRANYGYTF
cdr3_nt: TGTGCCAGTAGTATGGGGAGGGCCAACTATGGCTACACCTTC
j_call: TRBJ1-2
clone_size: -
v_call: TRBV19
d_call: -

cdr3_aa: CASSQEWGGEQYF
cdr3_nt: TGCGCCAGCAGCCAAGAGTGGGGGGGCGAGCAGTACTTC
j_call: TRBJ2-7
clone_size: -
v_call: TRBV4-1
d_call: TRBD2

cdr3_aa: CASSLEAGKSTDTQYF
cdr3_nt: TGCGCCAGCAGCTTGGAGGCGGGGAAAAGCACAGATACGCAGTATTTT
j_call: TRBJ2-3
clone_size: -
v_call: TRBV5-1
d_call: -

cdr3_aa: CASSLVGGEAEQFF
cdr3_nt: TGTGCCAGCAGCTTAGTTGGTGGGGAGGCGGAGCAGTTCTTC
j_call: TRBJ2-1
clone_size: -
v_call: TRBV7-6
d_call: -

cdr3_aa: CASSQDWGRGYTF
cdr3_nt: TGTGCCAGCAGCCAAGATTGGGGGCGCGGCTACACCTTC
j_call: TRBJ1-2
clone_size: once
v_call: TRBV14
d_call: -

cdr3_aa: CASSGAQVDTEAFF
cdr3_nt: TGTGCCAGCAGTGGGGCGCAGGTGGACACTGAAGCTTTCTTT
j_call: TRBJ1-1
clone_size: -
v_call: TRBV2
d_call: -

cdr3_aa: CASSQAIRSATEAFF
cdr3_nt: TGTGCCAGCAGCCAAGCGATCAGGTCGGCCACTGAAGCTTTCTTT
j_call: TRBJ1-1
clone_size: -
v_call: TRBV14
d_call: -

cdr3_aa: CASSRLRTDTQYF
cdr3_nt: TGTGCCAGCAGTCGACTCCGCACAGATACGCAGTATTTT
j_call: TRBJ2-3
clone_size: -
v_call: TRBV6-6
d_call: -

cdr3_aa: CAWSRTAFTGELFF
cdr3_nt: TGTGCCTGGAGTCGGACAGCGTTCACCGGGGAGCTGTTTTTT
j_call: TRBJ2-2
clone_size: once
v_call: TRBV30
d_call: -

cdr3_aa: CASTPGTGGPGTQYF
cdr3_nt: TGTGCCAGCACCCCTGGGACAGGGGGACCGGGGACCCAGTACTTC
j_call: TRBJ2-5
clone_size: once
v_call: TRBV2
d_call: TRBD1

cdr3_aa: CASSSRGVNTEAFF
cdr3_nt: TGTGCCAGCAGTTCCAGGGGGGTGAACACTGAAGCTTTCTTT
j_call: TRBJ1-1
clone_size: once
v_call: TRBV2
d_call: TRBD1

cdr3_aa: CASSEQRSGVHNRLNTGELFF
cdr3_nt: TGTGCCAGCAGTGAACAAAGATCGGGGGTCCACAACCGTCTGAACACCGGGGAGCTGTTTTTT
j_call: TRBJ2-2
clone_size: -
v_call: TRBV6-1
d_call: -

cdr3_aa: CASSDSSGGTGGNEQFF
cdr3_nt: TGTGCCAGCAGTGACTCGAGTGGCGGGACAGGGGGCAATGAGCAGTTCTTC
j_call: TRBJ2-1
clone_size: -
v_call: TRBV6-4
d_call: TRBD1

cdr3_aa: CASSTRDSYNEQFF
cdr3_nt: TGTGCCAGCAGCACCCGGGACTCCTACAATGAGCAGTTCTTC
j_call: TRBJ2-1
clone_size: -
v_call: TRBV5-4
d_call: -